A selection of T cell receptor beta chains follows, all from one sample in a study of blood T cell repertoires in COVID-19. Produced via immunoSEQ multiplex PCR; TCRdb's table is partial and in-frame only. The sample has around 160,000 clones; 65% to 85% are singletons. The sequencing sample was made of peripheral blood. Every receptor here comes from a woman aged 80 or over with acute or convalescent COVID-19. The CDR3 runs from the conserved cysteine through the conserved F or W. The D gene is left open where the match is weak. Some rows have no size entry. The others give once, few or many, or a class for an expanded clone.

D gene,CDR3 length,J gene,V gene,clone size,CDR3 protein,CDR3 DNA
NA,16,TRBJ1-1,TRBV18,NA,CASSPLHPGATIEAFF,TGTGCCAGCTCACCACTGCACCCCGGTGCCACTATTGAAGCTTTCTTT
NA,15,TRBJ1-4,TRBV3-1/TRBV3-2,few,CASSQSDRFNEKLFF,TGTGCCAGCAGCCAATCCGACAGGTTTAACGAAAAACTGTTTTTT
NA,15,TRBJ1-2,TRBV5-4,NA,CASRLRMGGGEGYTF,TGTGCCAGCAGGCTCAGAATGGGGGGAGGGGAAGGCTACACCTTC
TRBD1,13,TRBJ2-3,TRBV5-4,NA,CASRGTGRDTQYF,TGTGCCAGCAGAGGGACAGGGCGGGATACGCAGTATTTT
TRBD1,17,TRBJ1-4,TRBV11-2,NA,CASSLGTGGLSNEKLFF,TGTGCCAGCAGCTTAGGCACAGGGGGCTTGAGTAATGAAAAACTGTTTTTT
NA,17,TRBJ2-4,TRBV4-1,NA,CASSQPRGSLSKNIQYF,TGCGCCAGCAGCCAACCCCGCGGGTCCCTGTCCAAAAACATTCAGTACTTC
NA,18,TRBJ1-4,TRBV21-1,NA,CASSKDRDRERFYEKLFF,TGTGCCAGCAGCAAGGACCGGGACAGGGAACGATTTTATGAAAAACTGTTTTTT
TRBD2,15,TRBJ2-3,TRBV3-1/TRBV3-2,few,CASSPTSRYTDTQYF,TGTGCCAGCAGTCCGACTAGCCGATACACAGATACGCAGTATTTT
NA,14,TRBJ2-2,TRBV27,NA,CASSPLRDSGELFF,TGTGCCAGCAGTCCACTGCGGGACAGCGGGGAGCTGTTTTTT
TRBD2,13,TRBJ2-3,TRBV29-1,once,CSVLAGSTDTQYF,TGCAGCGTACTAGCGGGAAGCACAGATACGCAGTATTTT
TRBD1,14,TRBJ2-7,TRBV10-2,NA,CASSVQGALYEQYF,TGCGCCAGCAGTGTGCAGGGGGCTTTATACGAGCAGTACTTC
NA,13,TRBJ1-3,TRBV7-6,NA,CASSLGGGNTIYF,TGTGCCAGCAGCTTAGGCGGTGGAAACACCATATATTTT
NA,12,TRBJ1-1,TRBV3-1/TRBV3-2,NA,CASSQVSTEAFF,TGTGCCAGCAGCCAAGTGAGCACTGAAGCTTTCTTT
NA,15,TRBJ2-7,TRBV21-1,NA,CASSSPGQDSYEQYF,TGTGCCAGCAGCAGTCCGGGACAGGACTCCTACGAGCAGTACTTC
NA,15,TRBJ1-1,TRBV7-8,NA,CASSTGRDLRAEAFF,TGTGCCAGCAGCACGGGGAGGGACCTCCGAGCTGAAGCTTTCTTT
NA,13,TRBJ1-2,TRBV11-2,NA,CASSLGLDYGYTF,TGTGCCAGCAGCCTGGGCTTGGACTATGGCTACACCTTC
TRBD1,14,TRBJ1-3,TRBV2,NA,CASRGQGTGNTIYF,TGTGCCAGCAGGGGACAGGGAACTGGAAACACCATATATTTT
NA,14,TRBJ2-7,TRBV11-2,NA,CASSPPGQSYEQYF,TGTGCCAGCAGCCCCCCGGGACAATCCTACGAGCAGTACTTC
TRBD1,13,TRBJ1-1,TRBV29-1,NA,CSVQSTGVVGAFF,TGCAGCGTACAATCGACAGGGGTGGTTGGCGCTTTCTTT
TRBD1,16,TRBJ1-1,TRBV3-1/TRBV3-2,NA,CASSRPGGSVATEAFF,TGTGCCAGCAGCCGTCCAGGGGGCTCTGTCGCCACTGAAGCTTTCTTT
NA,16,TRBJ2-2,TRBV5-6,NA,CASSRVDRTYTGELFF,TGTGCCAGCAGTCGGGTCGACAGGACCTACACCGGGGAGCTGTTTTTT
NA,12,TRBJ1-2,TRBV19,once,CASRGSGYGYTF,TGTGCCAGTAGAGGCAGCGGCTATGGCTACACCTTC
TRBD1,14,TRBJ2-7,TRBV7-9,NA,CASTWTGDTYEQYF,TGTGCCAGCACCTGGACAGGTGATACCTACGAGCAGTACTTC
TRBD1,14,TRBJ2-1,TRBV5-1,NA,CASYPGTAAGEQFF,TGCGCCAGTTACCCCGGGACAGCCGCAGGAGAGCAGTTCTTC
TRBD2,18,TRBJ2-2,TRBV10-1,NA,CASSGPLAGARDTGELFF,TGCGCCAGCAGTGGGCCACTAGCGGGAGCGAGGGACACCGGGGAGCTGTTTTTT
NA,14,TRBJ2-1,TRBV19,NA,CASSILLRGDEQFF,TGTGCCAGTAGCATTTTACTACGCGGGGATGAGCAGTTCTTC
NA,13,TRBJ1-2,TRBV12-3/TRBV12-4,NA,CASSAPGDYGYTF,TGTGCCAGCAGTGCCCCGGGGGACTATGGCTACACCTTC
NA,11,TRBJ1-1,TRBV6-5,NA,CASWGVTEAFF,TGTGCCAGTTGGGGAGTCACTGAAGCTTTCTTT
NA,13,TRBJ1-5,TRBV12-3/TRBV12-4,NA,CASRTDSPQPQHF,TGTGCCAGCAGAACCGACAGTCCTCAGCCCCAGCATTTT
TRBD2,15,TRBJ2-7,TRBV19,few,CASSIRLAGPYEQYF,TGTGCCAGTAGTATCCGACTAGCGGGACCCTACGAGCAGTACTTC
NA,14,TRBJ2-3,TRBV13,NA,CASSLGTGGDTQYF,TGTGCCAGCAGCTTAGGGACAGGTGGAGATACGCAGTATTTT
TRBD1,15,TRBJ2-7,TRBV4-1,NA,CASSQGQGASYEQYF,TGCGCCAGCAGCCAGGGACAGGGGGCCTCCTACGAGCAGTACTTC
TRBD1,15,TRBJ2-2,TRBV24-1,NA,CATSDPGQGSGELFF,TGTGCCACCAGTGACCCGGGACAGGGGTCCGGGGAGCTGTTTTTT
NA,14,TRBJ1-1,TRBV18,NA,CASSPQVSRTEAFF,TGTGCCAGCTCCCCCCAGGTTTCTCGGACTGAAGCTTTCTTT
NA,13,TRBJ1-5,TRBV30,few,CAWSAAGNQPQHF,TGTGCCTGGAGTGCCGCGGGGAATCAGCCCCAGCATTTT
NA,16,TRBJ2-2,TRBV5-8,NA,CASSFAGYRGTGELFF,TGTGCCAGCAGCTTCGCAGGCTACCGTGGCACCGGGGAGCTGTTTTTT
NA,15,TRBJ2-2,TRBV27,once,CASSPGGSTAGELFF,TGTGCCAGCAGTCCAGGTGGGTCGACCGCCGGGGAGCTGTTTTTT
NA,18,TRBJ1-1,TRBV7-4,NA,CASSLPLFRGRTNTEAFF,TGTGCCAGCAGCTTACCCCTTTTCAGAGGCAGAACTAACACTGAAGCTTTCTTT
TRBD2,13,TRBJ2-3,TRBV12-3/TRBV12-4,many,CASRLADTDTQYF,TGTGCCAGCAGGCTAGCGGACACAGATACGCAGTATTTT
NA,13,TRBJ2-1,TRBV9,NA,CASSVGVYNEQFF,TGTGCCAGCAGCGTAGGCGTCTACAATGAGCAGTTCTTC
NA,13,TRBJ1-1,TRBV11-3,once,CASSLEQNTEAFF,TGTGCCAGCAGCTTGGAGCAGAACACTGAAGCTTTCTTT
TRBD1,16,TRBJ1-6,TRBV3-1/TRBV3-2,NA,CASSSSDREYNSPLHF,TGTGCCAGCAGCTCCTCAGACAGGGAATATAATTCACCCCTCCACTTT
TRBD1,12,TRBJ1-1,TRBV3-1/TRBV3-2,NA,CASSPTGTEAFF,TGTGCCAGCAGCCCGACAGGGACTGAAGCTTTCTTT
NA,14,TRBJ2-7,TRBV3-1/TRBV3-2,NA,CASSQEGSSYEQYF,TGTGCCAGCAGCCAAGAAGGGAGCTCCTACGAGCAGTACTTC
NA,14,TRBJ2-3,TRBV19,few,CASREGNWVDTQYF,TGTGCCAGTAGAGAGGGAAACTGGGTGGATACGCAGTATTTT
NA,13,TRBJ1-5,TRBV6-1,NA,CASTYSFNQPQHF,TGTGCCAGCACGTACAGCTTCAATCAGCCCCAGCATTTT
TRBD1,15,TRBJ1-3,TRBV2,NA,CASRNRGQSGNTIYF,TGTGCCAGCAGAAACAGGGGGCAGAGTGGAAACACCATATATTTT
NA,14,TRBJ2-5,TRBV10-3,few,CAISDGLGGGTQYF,TGTGCCATCAGTGACGGGCTAGGCGGAGGGACCCAGTACTTC
NA,13,TRBJ2-7,TRBV18,NA,CASSPRQTNEQYF,TGTGCCAGCTCACCACGGCAGACAAACGAGCAGTACTTC
TRBD1,16,TRBJ2-4,TRBV19,NA,CASSAWTGGAKNIQYF,TGTGCCAGTAGTGCCTGGACAGGGGGGGCCAAAAACATTCAGTACTTC
NA,14,TRBJ2-3,TRBV7-9,once,CASSLEAGTDTQYF,TGTGCCAGCAGCTTAGAGGCGGGCACAGATACGCAGTATTTT